Listed below are T cell receptor beta chains from one sample, sequenced in a study of beta chain features in type 1 diabetes. Measured with immunoSEQ multiplex PCR; TCRdb has only the in-frame clones, and not every one. The sample lists about 930,000 clones, about 17% occurring once. The sequenced sample was naive CD4+ T cells from blood. The receptors stem from a woman in her late teens or twenties in good health. Each CDR3 is given with its conserved first and last residue. D genes are given only for firm matches. Part of the rows lack a size; the others show once, few, many or a class for expanded clones.

D	size	V	J	CDR3	DNA
TRBD1	NA	TRBV5-6	TRBJ1-2	CASSMAQGAWGYTF	TGTGCCAGCAGTATGGCACAGGGGGCTTGGGGCTACACCTTC
NA	few	TRBV27	TRBJ2-1	CASSLGRVVDEQFF	TGTGCCAGCAGTTTAGGGAGAGTGGTTGATGAGCAGTTCTTC
TRBD2	NA	TRBV6-1	TRBJ2-1	CATVDSGRTYEQFF	TGTGCCACCGTCGATAGCGGGAGGACCTATGAGCAGTTCTTC
NA	few	TRBV10-3	TRBJ2-6	CAIWGPGANVLTF	TGTGCCATTTGGGGGCCTGGGGCCAACGTCCTGACTTTC
NA	NA	TRBV15	TRBJ2-2	CATSRDHNGELFF	TGTGCCACCAGCAGAGATCATAACGGGGAGCTGTTTTTT
TRBD1	few	TRBV19	TRBJ1-5	CASKGTGNQPQHF	TGTGCCAGTAAGGGGACAGGCAATCAGCCCCAGCATTTT
TRBD1	NA	TRBV5-4	TRBJ1-2	CASSWSTTGAYGYTF	TGTGCCAGCAGCTGGTCCACGACAGGGGCCTATGGCTACACCTTC
TRBD1	NA	TRBV6-1	TRBJ1-5	CASRTGRNQPQHF	TGTGCCAGCAGGACAGGGCGGAATCAGCCCCAGCATTTT
NA	few	TRBV5-1	TRBJ2-1	CASSLIGRLRDEQFF	TGCGCCAGCAGCTTGATTGGGAGGCTAAGGGATGAGCAGTTCTTC
TRBD1	few	TRBV6-5	TRBJ2-4	CASRGQGAIQYF	TGTGCCAGCAGAGGACAGGGGGCGATTCAGTACTTC
TRBD2	NA	TRBV5-4	TRBJ2-3	CASRLYSGRRTDTQYF	TGTGCCAGCAGATTATATAGCGGGAGGCGCACAGATACGCAGTATTTT
NA	NA	TRBV7-2	TRBJ1-2	CASSLKGRAQVSF	TGTGCCAGCAGCCTAAAGGGGAGAGCGCAGGTCTCCTTC
NA	few	TRBV7-3	TRBJ2-5	CASSFRYQETQYF	TGTGCCAGCAGCTTTCGGTACCAAGAGACCCAGTACTTC
TRBD1	NA	TRBV28	TRBJ1-5	CASSRTGGGNQPQHF	TGTGCCAGCAGTAGGACAGGGGGTGGCAATCAGCCCCAGCATTTT
TRBD1	NA	TRBV10-2	TRBJ1-2	CASGWTGDGYTF	TGCGCCAGCGGATGGACAGGGGATGGCTACACCTTC
TRBD1	few	TRBV2	TRBJ2-1	CASSGGDRSHNEQFF	TGTGCCAGCAGTGGGGGGGACAGGTCTCACAATGAGCAGTTCTTC
NA	NA	TRBV2	TRBJ1-1	CASRGGLEINTEAFF	TGTGCCAGCAGAGGGGGTCTGGAAATAAACACTGAAGCTTTCTTT
TRBD2	few	TRBV9	TRBJ2-5	CASSVGLARAQETQYF	TGTGCCAGCAGCGTGGGACTAGCGAGAGCACAAGAGACCCAGTACTTC
NA	NA	TRBV15	TRBJ1-4	CATSRTRSEKLFF	TGTGCCACCAGCAGGACACGGAGTGAAAAACTGTTTTTT
NA	few	TRBV28	TRBJ1-2	CASSPPHSTTGGYTF	TGTGCCAGCAGTCCCCCCCACAGCACCACTGGTGGCTACACCTTC
TRBD2	NA	TRBV5-4	TRBJ2-1	CASSRLAGGYNEQFF	TGCGCCAGCAGCCGACTAGCGGGAGGGTACAATGAGCAGTTCTTC
NA	few	TRBV7-2	TRBJ1-5	CASSNISNQPQHF	TGTGCCAGCAGCAACATAAGCAATCAGCCCCAGCATTTT
TRBD2	few	TRBV5-1	TRBJ2-1	CASSFSGTSYNEQFF	TGCGCCAGCAGCTTTAGCGGGACGTCCTACAATGAGCAGTTCTTC
NA	NA	TRBV10-3	TRBJ2-5	CAIQSAGIQETQYF	TGTGCCATCCAGAGCGCGGGCATCCAAGAGACCCAGTACTTC
NA	NA	TRBV7-2	TRBJ2-7	CASSNSQGLRSYEQYF	TGTGCCAGCAGCAACAGTCAGGGCCTCAGGTCCTACGAGCAGTACTTC
TRBD1	few	TRBV19	TRBJ2-5	CASSIRWDREETQYF	TGTGCCAGTAGTATACGTTGGGACAGGGAAGAGACCCAGTACTTC
TRBD1	NA	TRBV10-2	TRBJ2-7	CASSGLQGAHEQYF	TGCGCCAGCAGTGGCTTACAGGGGGCCCACGAGCAGTACTTC
NA	NA	TRBV4-3	TRBJ2-7	CASSRMNTLGDEQYF	TGCGCCAGCAGCCGAATGAATACGTTGGGTGATGAGCAGTACTTC
TRBD2	NA	TRBV5-4	TRBJ2-4	CASSREALAKNIQYF	TGCGCCAGCAGCCGGGAGGCTCTAGCCAAAAACATTCAGTACTTC
NA	NA	TRBV27	TRBJ1-5	CASSLWGSETGNQPQHF	TGTGCCAGCAGTTTATGGGGATCCGAGACGGGCAATCAGCCCCAGCATTTT
NA	NA	TRBV28	TRBJ1-4	CASLGQAPREKLFF	TGTGCTTCTTTAGGCCAAGCTCCGAGGGAAAAACTGTTTTTT
NA	NA	TRBV2	TRBJ2-7	CASMPDESSYEQYF	TGTGCCAGCATGCCGGACGAAAGCTCCTACGAGCAGTACTTC
TRBD2	NA	TRBV5-4	TRBJ2-5	CASSQIAGQTQYF	TGTGCCAGCAGCCAAATAGCGGGACAGACCCAGTACTTC
NA	NA	TRBV20-1	TRBJ1-1	CSAPMNTEAFF	TGCAGTGCACCCATGAACACTGAAGCTTTCTTT
NA	NA	TRBV18	TRBJ2-1	CASSPPNSGPRDEQFF	TGTGCCAGCTCACCCCCTAATTCGGGTCCCCGGGATGAGCAGTTCTTC
NA	NA	TRBV5-1	TRBJ2-5	CASSHGRSETQYF	TGCGCCAGCAGCCATGGACGGTCGGAGACCCAGTACTTC
NA	NA	TRBV9	TRBJ2-2	CASGRPRGTTGELFF	TGTGCCAGCGGCCGCCCCAGGGGAACCACCGGGGAGCTGTTTTTT
NA	few	TRBV10-3	TRBJ1-5	CAISDGVGQPQHF	TGTGCCATCAGTGACGGGGTCGGCCAGCCCCAGCATTTT
NA	few	TRBV4-2	TRBJ2-6	CASSQDNFRATGANVLTF	TGTGCCAGCAGCCAAGACAACTTCAGGGCTACAGGGGCCAACGTCCTGACTTTC
NA	few	TRBV7-9	TRBJ2-5	CASSPRRGPITQYF	TGTGCCAGCAGCCCAAGGCGGGGTCCAATTACCCAGTACTTC